Detailed here is one T cell receptor beta chain. The antigen remains undetermined. Sequencing used immunoSEQ multiplex PCR; TCRdb keeps in-frame clones, though not all of them. The sample lists about 2 million clones, 85% to 95% seen once, with 0.1% to 0.15% in the top ten. The data were obtained in a study of shared clonotypes between healthy human individuals. Notes on the study in general: What limited the represented genetic and exposure-history diversity was the small number of donors.

This CDR3 has 13 residues. Trimming cost V 4 bases and J 3 bases, with 10 bases left between them. Germline-derived CDR1 and CDR2 are SNHLY and FYNNEI. V usage is TRBV2 and J usage is TRBJ2-7; D gene uncertain. The clonotype comes from a man between 18 and 29 years old in good health. The source material was naive CD4+ T cells sorted from blood. As to subset: CD45RA+ positively selected. CDR3 residues: CASSVGIYYEQYF. CDR3 coding DNA: TGTGCCAGCAGTGTAGGGATTTACTACGAGCAGTACTTC.